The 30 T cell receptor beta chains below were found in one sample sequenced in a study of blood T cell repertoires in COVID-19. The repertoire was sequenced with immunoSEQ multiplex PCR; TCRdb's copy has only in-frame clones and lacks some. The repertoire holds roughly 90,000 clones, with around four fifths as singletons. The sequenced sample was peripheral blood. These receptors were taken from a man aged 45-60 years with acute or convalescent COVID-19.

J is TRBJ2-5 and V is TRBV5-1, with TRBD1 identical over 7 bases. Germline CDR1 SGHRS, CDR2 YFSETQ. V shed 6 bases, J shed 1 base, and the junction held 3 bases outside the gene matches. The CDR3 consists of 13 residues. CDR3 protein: CASNRDSQETQYF. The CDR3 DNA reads TGCGCCAGCAACCGGGACAGCCAAGAGACCCAGTACTTC.

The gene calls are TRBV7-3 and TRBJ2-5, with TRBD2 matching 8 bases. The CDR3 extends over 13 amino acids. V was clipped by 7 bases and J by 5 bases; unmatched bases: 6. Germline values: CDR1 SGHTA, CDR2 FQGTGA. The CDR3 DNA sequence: TGTGCCAGCACCCTCCGGGAGGGGGAGACCCAGTACTTC. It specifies CASTLREGETQYF.

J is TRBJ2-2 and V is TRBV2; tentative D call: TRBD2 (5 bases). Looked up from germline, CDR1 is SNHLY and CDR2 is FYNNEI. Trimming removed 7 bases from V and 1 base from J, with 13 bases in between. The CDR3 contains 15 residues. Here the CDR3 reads CASTPGSGNTGELFF. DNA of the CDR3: TGTGCCAGCACCCCGGGGAGCGGGAACACCGGGGAGCTGTTTTTT.

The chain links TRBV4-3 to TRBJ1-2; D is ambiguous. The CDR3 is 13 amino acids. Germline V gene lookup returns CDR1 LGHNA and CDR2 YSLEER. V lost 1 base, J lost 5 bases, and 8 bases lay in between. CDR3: CASSQGPRYGYTF. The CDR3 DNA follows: TGCGCCAGCAGCCAAGGTCCCAGGTATGGCTACACCTTC.

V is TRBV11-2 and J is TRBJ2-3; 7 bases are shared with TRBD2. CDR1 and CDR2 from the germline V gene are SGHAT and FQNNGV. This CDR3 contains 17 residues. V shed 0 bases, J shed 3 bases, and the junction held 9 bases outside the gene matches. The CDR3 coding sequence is TGTGCCAGCAGCTTAGACAGAGCGGGGTCGCGGACAGATACGCAGTATTTT. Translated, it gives CASSLDRAGSRTDTQYF.

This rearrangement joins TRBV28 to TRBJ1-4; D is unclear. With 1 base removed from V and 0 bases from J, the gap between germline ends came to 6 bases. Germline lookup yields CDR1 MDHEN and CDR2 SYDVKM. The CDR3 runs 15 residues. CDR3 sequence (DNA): TGTGCCAGCAGTTTATATCGTGCAACTAATGAAAAACTGTTTTTT. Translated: CASSLYRATNEKLFF.

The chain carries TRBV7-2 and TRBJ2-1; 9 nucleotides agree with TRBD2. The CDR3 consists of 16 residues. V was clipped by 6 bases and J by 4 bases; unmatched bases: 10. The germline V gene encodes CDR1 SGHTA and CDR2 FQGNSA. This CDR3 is CASRKVAGAGYNEQFF. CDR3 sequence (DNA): TGTGCCAGCAGGAAAGTAGCGGGAGCCGGGTACAATGAGCAGTTCTTC.

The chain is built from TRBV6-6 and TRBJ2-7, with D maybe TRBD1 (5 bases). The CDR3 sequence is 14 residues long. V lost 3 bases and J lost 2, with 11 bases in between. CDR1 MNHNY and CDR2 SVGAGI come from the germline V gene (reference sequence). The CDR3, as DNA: TGTGCCAGCAGTTATTCGACGACAGCCTACGAGCAGTACTTC. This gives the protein CASSYSTTAYEQYF.

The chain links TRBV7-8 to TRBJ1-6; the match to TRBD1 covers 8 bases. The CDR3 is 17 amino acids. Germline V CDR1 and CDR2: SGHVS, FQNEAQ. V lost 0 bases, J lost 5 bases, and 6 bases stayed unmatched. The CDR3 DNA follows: TGTGCCAGCAGCTTAGCTATCTCACAGGGGGATAATTCACCCCTCCACTTT. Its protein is CASSLAISQGDNSPLHF.

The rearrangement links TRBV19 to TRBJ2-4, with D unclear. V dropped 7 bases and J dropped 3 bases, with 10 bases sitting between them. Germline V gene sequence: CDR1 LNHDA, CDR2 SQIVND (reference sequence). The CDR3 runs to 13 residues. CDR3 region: CASNAEYKNIQYF. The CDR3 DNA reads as TGTGCCAGTAACGCTGAGTACAAAAACATTCAGTACTTC. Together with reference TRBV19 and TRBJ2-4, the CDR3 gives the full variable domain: DGGITQSPKYLFRKEGQNVTLSCEQNLNHDAMYWYRQDPGQGLRLIYYSQIVNDFQKGDIAEGYSVSREKKESFPLTVTSAQKNPTAFYLCASNAEYKNIQYFGAGTRLSVL.

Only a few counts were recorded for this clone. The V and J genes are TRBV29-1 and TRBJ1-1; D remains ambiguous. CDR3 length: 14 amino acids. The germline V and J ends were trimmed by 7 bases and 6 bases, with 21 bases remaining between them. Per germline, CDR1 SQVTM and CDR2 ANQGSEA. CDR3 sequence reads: CSGKGAAGVAEAFF. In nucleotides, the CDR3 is TGCAGCGGCAAGGGCGCCGCGGGTGTCGCTGAAGCTTTCTTT.

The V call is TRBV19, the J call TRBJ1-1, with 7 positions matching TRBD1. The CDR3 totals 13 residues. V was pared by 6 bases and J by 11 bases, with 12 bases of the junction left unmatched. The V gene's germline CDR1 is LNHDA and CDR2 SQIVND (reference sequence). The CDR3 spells CASRRNRGEEAFF. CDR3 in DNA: TGTGCCAGTAGGCGTAACAGGGGAGAGGAGGCTTTCTTT. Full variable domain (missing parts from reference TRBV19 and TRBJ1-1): DGGITQSPKYLFRKEGQNVTLSCEQNLNHDAMYWYRQDPGQGLRLIYYSQIVNDFQKGDIAEGYSVSREKKESFPLTVTSAQKNPTAFYLCASRRNRGEEAFFGQGTRLTVV.

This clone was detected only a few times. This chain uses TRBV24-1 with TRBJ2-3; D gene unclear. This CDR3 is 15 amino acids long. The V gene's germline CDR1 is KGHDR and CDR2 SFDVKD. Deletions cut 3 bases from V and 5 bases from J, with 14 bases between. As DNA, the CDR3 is TGTGCCACCAGTGATCCCCTAGAGTCTATAGATACGCAGTATTTT. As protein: CATSDPLESIDTQYF.

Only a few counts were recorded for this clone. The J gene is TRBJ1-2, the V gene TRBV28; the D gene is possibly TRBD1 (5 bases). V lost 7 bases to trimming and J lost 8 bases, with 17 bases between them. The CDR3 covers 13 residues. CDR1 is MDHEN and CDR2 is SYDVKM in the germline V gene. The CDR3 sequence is CASIPRGNGGYTF. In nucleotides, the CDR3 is TGTGCCAGCATCCCGCGGGGGAACGGAGGCTACACCTTC.

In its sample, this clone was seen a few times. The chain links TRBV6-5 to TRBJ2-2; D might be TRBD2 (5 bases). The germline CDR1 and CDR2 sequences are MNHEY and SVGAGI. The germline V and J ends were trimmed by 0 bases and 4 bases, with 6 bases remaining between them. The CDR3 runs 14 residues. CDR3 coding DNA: TGTGCCAGCAGTTACTCGGGGAGCACCGGGGAGCTGTTTTTT. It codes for CASSYSGSTGELFF.

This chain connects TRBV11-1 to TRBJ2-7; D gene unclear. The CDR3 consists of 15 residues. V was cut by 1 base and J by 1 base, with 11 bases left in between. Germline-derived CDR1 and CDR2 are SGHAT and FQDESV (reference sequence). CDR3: CASSLGAVFSYEQYF. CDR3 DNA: TGTGCCAGCAGCTTAGGGGCAGTTTTTTCCTACGAGCAGTACTTC.

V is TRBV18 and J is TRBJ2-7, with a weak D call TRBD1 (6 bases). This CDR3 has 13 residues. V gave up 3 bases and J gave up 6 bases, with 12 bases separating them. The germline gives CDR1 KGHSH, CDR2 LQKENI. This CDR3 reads CASSPQGLREQYF. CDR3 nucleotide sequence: TGTGCCAGCTCACCGCAGGGGCTCCGCGAGCAGTACTTC.

The CDR3 nucleotides read TGTGCCAGCAGCTTAGCCCGGGCAGACAGTTCTAGCACAGATACGCAGTATTTT. This gives the protein CASSLARADSSSTDTQYF. The V call is TRBV7-8, the J call TRBJ2-3, with D possibly TRBD1 on 5 matching bases. Deletions cut 0 bases from V and 0 bases from J, with 16 bases between. The V gene's germline CDR1 is SGHVS and CDR2 FQNEAQ. CDR3 length: 18 amino acids.

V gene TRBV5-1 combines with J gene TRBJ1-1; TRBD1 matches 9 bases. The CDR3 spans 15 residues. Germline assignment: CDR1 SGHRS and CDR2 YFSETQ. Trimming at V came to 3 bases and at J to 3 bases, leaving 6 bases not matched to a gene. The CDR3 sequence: CASSSGQGWDTEAFF. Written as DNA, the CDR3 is TGCGCCAGCAGCTCGGGACAGGGTTGGGACACTGAAGCTTTCTTT.

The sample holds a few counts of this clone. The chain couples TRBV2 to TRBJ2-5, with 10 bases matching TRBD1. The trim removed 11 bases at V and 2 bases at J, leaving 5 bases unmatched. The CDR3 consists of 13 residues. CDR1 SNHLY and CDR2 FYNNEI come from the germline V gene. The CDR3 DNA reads TGTGCCGTGACAGGGGGCTGGCAAGAGACCCAGTACTTC. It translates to CAVTGGWQETQYF.

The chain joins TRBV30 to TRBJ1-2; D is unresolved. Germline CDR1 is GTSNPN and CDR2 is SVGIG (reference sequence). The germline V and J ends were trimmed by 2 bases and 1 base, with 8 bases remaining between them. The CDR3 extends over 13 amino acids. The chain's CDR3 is CAWSPGINYGYTF. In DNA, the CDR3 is TGTGCCTGGAGTCCCGGGATTAACTATGGCTACACCTTC.

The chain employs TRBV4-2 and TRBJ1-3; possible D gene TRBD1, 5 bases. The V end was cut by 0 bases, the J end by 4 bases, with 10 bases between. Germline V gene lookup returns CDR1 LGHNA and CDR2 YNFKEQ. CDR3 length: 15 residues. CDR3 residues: CASSQDSRGGNTIYF. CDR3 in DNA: TGTGCCAGCAGCCAAGACTCCCGGGGGGGAAACACCATATATTTT.

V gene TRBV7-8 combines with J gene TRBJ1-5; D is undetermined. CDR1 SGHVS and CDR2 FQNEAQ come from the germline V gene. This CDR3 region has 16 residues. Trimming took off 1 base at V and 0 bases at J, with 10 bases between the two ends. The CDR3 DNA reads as TGTGCCAGCAGCTTAGTGGGCTCGAATAGCAATCAGCCCCAGCATTTT. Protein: CASSLVGSNSNQPQHF.

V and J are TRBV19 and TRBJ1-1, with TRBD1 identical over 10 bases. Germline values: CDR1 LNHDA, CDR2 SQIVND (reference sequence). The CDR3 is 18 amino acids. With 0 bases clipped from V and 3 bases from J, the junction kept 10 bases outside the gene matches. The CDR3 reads CASSIEGQGRLGDTEAFF. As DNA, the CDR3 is TGTGCCAGTAGTATAGAGGGACAGGGGCGTTTGGGGGACACTGAAGCTTTCTTT. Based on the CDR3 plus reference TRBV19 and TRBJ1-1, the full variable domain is DGGITQSPKYLFRKEGQNVTLSCEQNLNHDAMYWYRQDPGQGLRLIYYSQIVNDFQKGDIAEGYSVSREKKESFPLTVTSAQKNPTAFYLCASSIEGQGRLGDTEAFFGQGTRLTVV.

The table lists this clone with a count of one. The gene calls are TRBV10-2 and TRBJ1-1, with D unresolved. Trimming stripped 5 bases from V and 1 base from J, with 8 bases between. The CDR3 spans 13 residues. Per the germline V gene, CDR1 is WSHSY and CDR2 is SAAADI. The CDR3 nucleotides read TGCGCCAGCAGTCGGCAGGAGAACACTGAAGCTTTCTTT. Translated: CASSRQENTEAFF.

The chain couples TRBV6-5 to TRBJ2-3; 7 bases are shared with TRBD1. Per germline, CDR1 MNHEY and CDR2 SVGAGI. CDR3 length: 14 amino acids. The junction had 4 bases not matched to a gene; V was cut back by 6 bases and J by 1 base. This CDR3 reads CASRPGGGTDTQYF. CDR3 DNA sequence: TGTGCCAGCAGACCAGGGGGAGGCACAGATACGCAGTATTTT.

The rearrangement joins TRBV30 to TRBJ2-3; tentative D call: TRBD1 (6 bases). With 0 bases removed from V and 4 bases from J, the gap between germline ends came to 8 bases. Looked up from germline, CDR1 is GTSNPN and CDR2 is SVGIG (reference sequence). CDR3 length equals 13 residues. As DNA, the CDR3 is TGTGCCTGGAGTGTGACAGGTGCAGATACGCAGTATTTT. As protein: CAWSVTGADTQYF. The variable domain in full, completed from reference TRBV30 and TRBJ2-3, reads SQTIHQWPATLVQPVGSPLSLECTVEGTSNPNLYWYRQAAGRGLQLLFYSVGIGQISSEVPQNLSASRPQDRQFILSSKKLLLSDSGFYLCAWSVTGADTQYFGPGTRLTVL.

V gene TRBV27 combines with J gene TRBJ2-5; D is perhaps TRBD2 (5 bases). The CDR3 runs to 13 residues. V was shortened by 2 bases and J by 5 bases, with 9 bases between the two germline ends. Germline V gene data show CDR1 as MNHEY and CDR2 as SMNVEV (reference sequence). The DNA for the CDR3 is TGTGCCAGCAGTTTACGCGGGTGGGAGACCCAGTACTTC. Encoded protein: CASSLRGWETQYF.

The CDR3 region has the DNA TGTGCCAGTAGTGAGGCTAGCGGGCACGCGAACACCGGGGAGCTGTTTTTT. This encodes CASSEASGHANTGELFF. The chain links TRBV19 to TRBJ2-2; 8 bases map to TRBD2. J lost 0 bases, V lost 5 bases, and 8 bases had no gene match. Germline CDR1 and CDR2: LNHDA and SQIVND (reference sequence). CDR3 length: 17 residues. The full variable domain, completed using reference TRBV19 and TRBJ2-2, is DGGITQSPKYLFRKEGQNVTLSCEQNLNHDAMYWYRQDPGQGLRLIYYSQIVNDFQKGDIAEGYSVSREKKESFPLTVTSAQKNPTAFYLCASSEASGHANTGELFFGEGSRLTVL.

The CDR3 DNA follows: TGTGCCAGCAGTCCACTAGCCAAAAACATTCAGTACTTC. Translation: CASSPLAKNIQYF. The rearrangement joins TRBV12-3 or TRBV12-4 to TRBJ2-4; no firm D call. V lost 5 bases to trimming and J lost 0 bases, with 5 bases between them. The CDR3 totals 13 residues.